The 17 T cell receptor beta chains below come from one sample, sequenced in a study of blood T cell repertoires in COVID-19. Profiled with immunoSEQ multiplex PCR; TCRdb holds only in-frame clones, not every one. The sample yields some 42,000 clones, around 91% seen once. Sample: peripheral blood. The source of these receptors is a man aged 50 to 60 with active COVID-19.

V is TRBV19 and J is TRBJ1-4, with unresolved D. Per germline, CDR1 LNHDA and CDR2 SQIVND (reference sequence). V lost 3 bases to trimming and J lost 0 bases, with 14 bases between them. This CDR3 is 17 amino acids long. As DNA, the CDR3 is TGTGCCAGTAGTATCAGAGGTAGTAGTGCAACTAATGAAAAACTGTTTTTT. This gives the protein CASSIRGSSATNEKLFF.

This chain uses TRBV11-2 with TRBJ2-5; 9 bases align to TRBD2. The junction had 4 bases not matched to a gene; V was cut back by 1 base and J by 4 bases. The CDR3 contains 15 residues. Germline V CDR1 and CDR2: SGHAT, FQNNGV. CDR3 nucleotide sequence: TGTGCCAGCAGCTTAGGCGGGGGGGCCCGAGAGACCCAGTACTTC. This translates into CASSLGGGARETQYF.

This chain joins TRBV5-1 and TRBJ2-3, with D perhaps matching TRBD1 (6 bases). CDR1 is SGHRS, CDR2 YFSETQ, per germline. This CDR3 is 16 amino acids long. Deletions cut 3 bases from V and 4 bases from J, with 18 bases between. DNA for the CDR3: TGCGCCAGCAGCTCTCGACAGGCGGGCGGATCAGATACGCAGTATTTT. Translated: CASSSRQAGGSDTQYF.

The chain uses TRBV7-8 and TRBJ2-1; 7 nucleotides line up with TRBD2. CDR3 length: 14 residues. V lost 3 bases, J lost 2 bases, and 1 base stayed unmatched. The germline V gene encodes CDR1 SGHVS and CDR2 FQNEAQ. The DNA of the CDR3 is TGTGCCAGCAGCTTTCTAGCGGCCTACAATGAGCAGTTCTTC. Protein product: CASSFLAAYNEQFF.

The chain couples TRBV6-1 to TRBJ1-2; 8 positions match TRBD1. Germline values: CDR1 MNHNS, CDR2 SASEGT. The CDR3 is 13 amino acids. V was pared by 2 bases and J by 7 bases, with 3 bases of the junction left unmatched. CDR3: CASSEQGALGYTF. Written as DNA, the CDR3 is TGTGCCAGCAGTGAACAGGGGGCACTTGGCTACACCTTC.

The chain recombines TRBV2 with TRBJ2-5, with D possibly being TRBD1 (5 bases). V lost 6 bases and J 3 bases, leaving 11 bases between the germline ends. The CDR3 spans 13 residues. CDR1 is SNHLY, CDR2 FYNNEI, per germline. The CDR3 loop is CASRRTGKETQYF. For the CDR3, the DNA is TGTGCCAGCAGAAGAACAGGAAAAGAGACCCAGTACTTC.

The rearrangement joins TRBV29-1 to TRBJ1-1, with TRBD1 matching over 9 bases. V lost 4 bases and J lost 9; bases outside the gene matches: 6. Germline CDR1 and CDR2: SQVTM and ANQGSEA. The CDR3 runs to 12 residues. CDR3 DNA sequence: TGCAGCGTTGGATGGGACAGGGCCAAAGCTTTCTTT. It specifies CSVGWDRAKAFF.

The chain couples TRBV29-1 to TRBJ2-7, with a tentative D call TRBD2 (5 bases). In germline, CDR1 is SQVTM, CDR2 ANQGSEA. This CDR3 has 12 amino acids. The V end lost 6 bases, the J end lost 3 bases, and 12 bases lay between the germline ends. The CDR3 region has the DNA TGCAGCGTGGGCCCGGGGAACTACGAGCAGTACTTC. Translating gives CSVGPGNYEQYF.

The CDR3 bases are TGCGCCAGCAGGGTCTCAGGGGGCTCCTACAATGAGCAGTTCTTC. Protein sequence: CASRVSGGSYNEQFF. The chain uses TRBV5-1 and TRBJ2-1; 7 nucleotides agree with TRBD1. There are 15 residues in the CDR3. The trim removed 5 bases at V and 0 bases at J, leaving 5 bases unmatched. Germline V CDR1 and CDR2: SGHRS, YFSETQ.

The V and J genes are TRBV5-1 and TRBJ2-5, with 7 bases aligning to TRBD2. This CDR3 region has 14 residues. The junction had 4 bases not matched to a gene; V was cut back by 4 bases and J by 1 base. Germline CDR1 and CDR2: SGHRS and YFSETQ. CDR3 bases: TGCGCCAGCAGCACGCCGGGAGGCCAAGAGACCCAGTACTTC. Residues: CASSTPGGQETQYF. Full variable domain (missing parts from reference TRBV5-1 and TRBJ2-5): KAGVTQTPRYLIKTRGQQVTLSCSPISGHRSVSWYQQTPGQGLQFLFEYFSETQRNKGNFPGRFSGRQFSNSRSEMNVSTLELGDSALYLCASSTPGGQETQYFGPGTRLLVL.

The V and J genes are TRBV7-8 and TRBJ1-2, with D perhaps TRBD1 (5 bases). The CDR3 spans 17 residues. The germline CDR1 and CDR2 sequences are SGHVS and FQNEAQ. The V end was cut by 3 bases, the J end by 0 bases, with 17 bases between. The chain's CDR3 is CASSLEGKTAPNYGYTF. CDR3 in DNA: TGTGCCAGCAGCTTGGAGGGGAAGACAGCTCCTAACTATGGCTACACCTTC.

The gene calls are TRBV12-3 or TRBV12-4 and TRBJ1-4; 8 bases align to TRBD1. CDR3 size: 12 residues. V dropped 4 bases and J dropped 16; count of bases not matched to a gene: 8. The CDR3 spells CASSSRTGKKFF. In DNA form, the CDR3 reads TGTGCCAGCAGTTCCCGGACAGGGAAGAAGTTTTTT.

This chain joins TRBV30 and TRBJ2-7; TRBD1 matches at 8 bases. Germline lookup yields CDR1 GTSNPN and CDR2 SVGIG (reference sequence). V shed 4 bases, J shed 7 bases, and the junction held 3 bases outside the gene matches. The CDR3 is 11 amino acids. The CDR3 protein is CAWNRQGEQYF. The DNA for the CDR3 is TGTGCCTGGAATCGACAGGGGGAGCAGTACTTC.

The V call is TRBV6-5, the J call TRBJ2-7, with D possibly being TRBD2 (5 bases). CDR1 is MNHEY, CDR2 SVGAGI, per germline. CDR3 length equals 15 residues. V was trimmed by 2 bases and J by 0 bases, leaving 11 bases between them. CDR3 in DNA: TGTGCCAGCAGTTACGGTATGGGGAGCTCCTACGAGCAGTACTTC. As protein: CASSYGMGSSYEQYF.

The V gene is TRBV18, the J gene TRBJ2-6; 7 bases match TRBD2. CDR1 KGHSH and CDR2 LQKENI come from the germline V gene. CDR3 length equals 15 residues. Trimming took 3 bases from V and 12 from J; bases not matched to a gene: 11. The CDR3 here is CASSPKGQAGVVLTF. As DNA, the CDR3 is TGTGCCAGCTCACCCAAAGGGCAGGCGGGAGTCGTCCTGACTTTC. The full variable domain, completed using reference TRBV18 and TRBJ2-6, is NAGVMQNPRHLVRRRGQEARLRCSPMKGHSHVYWYRQLPEEGLKFMVYLQKENIIDESGMPKERFSAEFPKEGPSILRIQQVVRGDSAAYFCASSPKGQAGVVLTFGAGSRLTVL.

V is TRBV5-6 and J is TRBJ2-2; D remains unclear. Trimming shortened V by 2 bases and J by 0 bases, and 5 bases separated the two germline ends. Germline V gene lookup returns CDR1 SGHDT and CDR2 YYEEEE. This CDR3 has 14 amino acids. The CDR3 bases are TGTGCCAGCAGCTTTTCGGCGAACACCGGGGAGCTGTTTTTT. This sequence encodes CASSFSANTGELFF.

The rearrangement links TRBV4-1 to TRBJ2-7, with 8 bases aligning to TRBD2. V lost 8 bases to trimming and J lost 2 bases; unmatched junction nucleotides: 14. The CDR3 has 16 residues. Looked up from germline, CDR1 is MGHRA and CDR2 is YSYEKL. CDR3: CASGRTIGTSPYEQYF. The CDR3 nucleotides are TGCGCCAGCGGAAGGACGATCGGGACTAGTCCCTACGAGCAGTACTTC.